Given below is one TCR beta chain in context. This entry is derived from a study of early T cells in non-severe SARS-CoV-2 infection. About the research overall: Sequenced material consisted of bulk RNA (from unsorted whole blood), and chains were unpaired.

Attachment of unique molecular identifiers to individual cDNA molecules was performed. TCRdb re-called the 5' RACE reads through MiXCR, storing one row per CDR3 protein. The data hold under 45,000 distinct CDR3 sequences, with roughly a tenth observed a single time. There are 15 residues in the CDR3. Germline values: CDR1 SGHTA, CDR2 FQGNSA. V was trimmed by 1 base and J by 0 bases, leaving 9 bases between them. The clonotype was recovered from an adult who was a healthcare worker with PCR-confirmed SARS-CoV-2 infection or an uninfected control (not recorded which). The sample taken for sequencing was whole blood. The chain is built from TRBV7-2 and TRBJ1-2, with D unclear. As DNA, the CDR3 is TGTGCCAGCAGCTTAGTGGCGGAACCTAACTATGGCTACACCTTC. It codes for CASSLVAEPNYGYTF.